Listed here is a single TCR beta chain. The entry originates in a study of CD8 T cells in ankylosing spondylitis. It was by quantitative 5'-RACE with molecular barcodes that TCR beta libraries were made. Via MiXCR, TCRdb re-called the 5' RACE reads, giving one row per CDR3 protein. The sample records 230,000 or so distinct CDR3 sequences, about 24% being singletons. V was pared by 7 bases and J by 4 bases, with 5 bases of the junction left unmatched. CDR1 and CDR2 from the germline V gene are GTSNPN and SVGIG (reference sequence). This CDR3 is 14 amino acids long. The rearrangement joins TRBV30 to TRBJ2-2; TRBD1 agrees at 11 bases. Sequencing was carried out using blood, either unsorted or a sorted T cell fraction (not recorded which). The clonotype originates from a male donor with ankylosing spondylitis or in good health (not recorded which). The CDR3 loop is CASGQGASTGELFF. Written as DNA, the CDR3 is TGTGCCTCAGGACAGGGGGCAAGCACCGGGGAGCTGTTTTTT.